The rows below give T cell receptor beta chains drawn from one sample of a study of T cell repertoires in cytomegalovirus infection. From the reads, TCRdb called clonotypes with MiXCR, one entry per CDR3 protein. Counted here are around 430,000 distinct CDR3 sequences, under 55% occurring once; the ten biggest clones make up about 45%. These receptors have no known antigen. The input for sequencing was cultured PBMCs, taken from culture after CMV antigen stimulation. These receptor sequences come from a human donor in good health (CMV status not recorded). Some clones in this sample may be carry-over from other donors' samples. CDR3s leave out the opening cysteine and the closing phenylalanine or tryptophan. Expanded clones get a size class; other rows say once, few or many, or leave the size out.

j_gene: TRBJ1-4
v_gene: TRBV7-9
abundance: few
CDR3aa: ASSLQGYKLF

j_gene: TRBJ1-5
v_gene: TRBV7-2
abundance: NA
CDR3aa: ASSLGGLNNQPQH

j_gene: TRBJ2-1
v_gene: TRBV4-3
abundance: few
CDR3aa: ASSLSPLAAQF

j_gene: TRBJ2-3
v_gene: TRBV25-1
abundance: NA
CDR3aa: ASSDPGLPRFTDTQY

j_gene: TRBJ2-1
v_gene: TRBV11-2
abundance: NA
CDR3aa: ASRVSGGAVGEQF

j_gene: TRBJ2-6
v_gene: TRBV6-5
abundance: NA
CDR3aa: ASSYSRQSGANVLT

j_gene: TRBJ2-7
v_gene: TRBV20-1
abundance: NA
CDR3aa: SAVAGRAPREQY

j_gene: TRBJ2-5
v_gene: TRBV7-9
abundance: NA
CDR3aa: ASSTRRTRAQETQY

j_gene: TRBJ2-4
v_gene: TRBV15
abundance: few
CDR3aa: ATSTRLAHKNIQY

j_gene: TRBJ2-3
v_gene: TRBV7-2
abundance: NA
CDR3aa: ASSPGLAGGSDTQY

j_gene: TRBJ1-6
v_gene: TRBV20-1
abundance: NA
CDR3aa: SASHRERSYNSPLH

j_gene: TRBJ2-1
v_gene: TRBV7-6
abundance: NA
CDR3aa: ASSLVVRGSQF

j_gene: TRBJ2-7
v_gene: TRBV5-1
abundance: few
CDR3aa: ASSLVGHSYEQY

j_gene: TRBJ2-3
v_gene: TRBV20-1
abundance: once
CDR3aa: SAPQRERYTQY

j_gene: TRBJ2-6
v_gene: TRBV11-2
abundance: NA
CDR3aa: ASSAMSRTSGANVLT

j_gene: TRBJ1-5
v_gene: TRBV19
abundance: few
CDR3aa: ASTTGGRQPQH